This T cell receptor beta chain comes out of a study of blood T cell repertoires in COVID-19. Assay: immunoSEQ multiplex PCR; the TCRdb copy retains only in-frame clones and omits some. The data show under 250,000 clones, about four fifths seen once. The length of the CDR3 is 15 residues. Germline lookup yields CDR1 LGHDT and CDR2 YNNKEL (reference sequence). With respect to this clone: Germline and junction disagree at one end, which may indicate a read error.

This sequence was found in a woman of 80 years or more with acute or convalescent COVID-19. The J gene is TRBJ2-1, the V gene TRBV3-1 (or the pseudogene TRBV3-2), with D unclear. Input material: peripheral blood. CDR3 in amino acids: CASSGPGPSDNEQFF. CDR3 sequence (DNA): TGTGCCAGCAGCGGCCCGGGTCCCTCCGACAATGAGCAGTTCTTC.